These T cell receptor beta chains were read from a single sample in a study of OX40 agonist ivuxolimab in advanced cancers. Profiled with immunoSEQ multiplex PCR; TCRdb holds only in-frame clones, not every one. This sample yields roughly 49,000 clones, of which approximately 90% are seen a single time; approximately 10% belongs to the top ten. Specimen: CD4+ or CD8+ T cells sorted from blood, collected in a trial of the OX40 agonist ivuxolimab. The receptors derive from an adult with an advanced solid tumor such as melanoma, head and neck, liver or kidney cancer. The CDR3 runs from the conserved cysteine through the conserved F or W. D genes are given only for firm matches. Size is omitted from some rows. Given values are once, few, many or a class for expanded clones.

d_gene,abundance,v_gene,j_gene,CDR3aa,CDR3nt
-,once,TRBV9,TRBJ1-1,CASNLGGRGNTEAFF,TGTGCCAGCAACCTAGGGGGGCGGGGAAACACTGAAGCTTTCTTT
-,-,TRBV28,TRBJ1-1,CASSGLTEAFF,TGTGCCAGCAGTGGACTCACTGAAGCTTTCTTT
-,-,TRBV7-2,TRBJ2-2,CASSLAGELFF,TGTGCCAGCAGCTTAGCCGGGGAGCTGTTTTTT
-,-,TRBV27,TRBJ2-7,CASSLRLSSYEQYF,TGTGCCAGCAGTTTAAGGCTGAGCTCCTACGAGCAGTACTTC
-,-,TRBV19,TRBJ1-1,CASTIGNEAFF,TGTGCCAGTACCATCGGGAATGAAGCTTTCTTT
TRBD1,-,TRBV19,TRBJ1-3,CASNQGVGNTIYF,TGTGCCAGTAATCAGGGGGTTGGAAACACCATATATTTT
-,-,TRBV9,TRBJ1-4,CASSVEGGDEKLFF,TGTGCCAGCAGCGTAGAGGGGGGAGATGAAAAACTGTTTTTT
-,few,TRBV30,TRBJ1-1,CAWPREDTEAFF,TGTGCCTGGCCCCGGGAGGACACTGAAGCTTTCTTT
-,-,TRBV9,TRBJ2-5,CASSEGLAPEQETQYF,TGTGCCAGCAGCGAGGGGCTAGCCCCCGAGCAGGAGACCCAGTACTTC
-,-,TRBV6-6,TRBJ2-5,CATDRHDSNQETQYF,TGTGCCACCGACCGCCACGACTCAAACCAAGAGACCCAGTACTTC
TRBD1,-,TRBV19,TRBJ2-7,CASSPGTGRYEQYF,TGTGCCAGTAGTCCAGGGACAGGCCGTTACGAGCAGTACTTC
TRBD2,-,TRBV7-8,TRBJ2-7,CASSWGVAGAFPGYEQYF,TGTGCCAGCAGCTGGGGAGTAGCGGGGGCTTTTCCGGGATACGAGCAGTACTTC
-,few,TRBV6-5,TRBJ2-1,CASSYRENNEQFF,TGTGCCAGCAGTTATAGGGAAAACAATGAGCAGTTCTTC
-,-,TRBV9,TRBJ1-4,CASSVAGSGSANEKLFF,TGTGCCAGCAGCGTAGCGGGGTCAGGGTCGGCTAATGAAAAACTGTTTTTT
-,-,TRBV27,TRBJ2-1,CASSLSPGQESSYNEQFF,TGTGCCAGCAGTTTATCGCCCGGGCAGGAAAGCTCCTACAATGAGCAGTTCTTC
-,-,TRBV29-1,TRBJ1-3,CSVLQDSGNTIYF,TGCAGCGTTCTACAGGACTCTGGAAACACCATATATTTT
TRBD1,-,TRBV28,TRBJ2-7,CASSLRGPIRTGFTNEQYF,TGTGCCAGCAGTTTACGGGGACCGATCAGGACAGGGTTTACGAACGAGCAGTACTTC
TRBD2,-,TRBV5-1,TRBJ2-7,CASRTSGGPIYEQYF,TGCGCCAGCCGAACAAGCGGGGGGCCTATCTACGAGCAGTACTTC
-,-,TRBV7-9,TRBJ2-5,CASSSVGETQYF,TGTGCCAGCAGCTCGGTTGGAGAGACCCAGTACTTC
-,once,TRBV6-1,TRBJ2-7,CASSPAPPRYEQYF,TGTGCCAGCAGTCCGGCACCCCCCCGCTACGAGCAGTACTTC
-,-,TRBV15,TRBJ2-7,CATSTSYEQYF,TGTGCCACCAGCACATCCTACGAGCAGTACTTC
-,few,TRBV28,TRBJ1-2,CASHRVPYGYTF,TGTGCCAGCCATCGGGTTCCCTATGGCTACACCTTC
TRBD1,few,TRBV19,TRBJ2-1,CASSPPDRGGNEQFF,TGTGCCAGTAGTCCACCGGACAGGGGGGGAAATGAGCAGTTCTTC
-,-,TRBV21-1,TRBJ2-3,CASSWTGGLTDTQYF,TGTGCCAGCAGCTGGACAGGAGGCCTCACAGATACGCAGTATTTT
TRBD2,-,TRBV4-3,TRBJ2-1,CASSQLAGGFNEQFF,TGCGCCAGCAGCCAACTAGCGGGGGGGTTCAATGAGCAGTTCTTC